This record looks at one TCR beta chain sequence and its context. Its specificity is unknown. Germline V gives CDR1 MGHRA, CDR2 YSYEKL. CDR3 length: 16 amino acids. V lost 2 bases to trimming and J lost 1 base; unmatched junction nucleotides: 4. Generated by immunoSEQ multiplex PCR, the TCRdb table keeps only in-frame clones and is missing some. The data contain 99,000 or so clones, 94% of them seen just once; the ten biggest clones take up about 0.19%. The data belong to a study of OX40 agonist ivuxolimab in advanced cancers. General study results and limits: Fewer expanded clones were found on average in CD4+ than in CD8+ T cells.

This material consisted of CD4+ or CD8+ T cells sorted from blood, taken in a trial of the OX40 agonist ivuxolimab. This TCR derives from an adult with an advanced solid tumor such as melanoma, head and neck, liver or kidney cancer. The V call is TRBV4-1, the J call TRBJ1-5, with TRBD1 matching 8 bases. CDR3 nucleotides: TGCGCCAGCAGCCAAATAGACAGGGGAAGCAATCAGCCCCAGCATTTT. Encoded protein: CASSQIDRGSNQPQHF.